The 30 T cell receptor beta chains listed next were all sequenced from one sample in a study of cytomegalovirus exposure and HLA in healthy donors. PCR involved 60 Vbeta and 13 Jbeta primers. Clones were read by immunoSEQ multiplex PCR, and TCRdb kept only the in-frame ones, dropping some. The table includes 150,000 to 200,000 clones, roughly 79% detected once. Material for sequencing was PBMCs. The receptors were sampled from a woman in her thirties or forties in good health and CMV-seronegative.

CDR3 DNA: TGTGCCAGCAGTGATCGGGCGGGAGGCCAGGGGAATGAGCAGTTCTTC. Translation gives CASSDRAGGQGNEQFF. The chain is built from TRBV6-1 and TRBJ2-1, with 8 bases matching TRBD2. CDR1 is MNHNS, CDR2 SASEGT, per germline. Trimming cost V 3 bases and J 7 bases; bases outside gene matches: 11. The CDR3 contains 16 residues.

V gene TRBV25-1 combines with J gene TRBJ1-2; D ambiguous. Germline V gene data show CDR1 as MGHDK and CDR2 as SYGVNS. V shed 0 bases and J shed 7 bases, with 6 bases lying between them. The CDR3 extends over 12 amino acids. The CDR3 region has the DNA TGTGCCAGCAGTGAATATCGGGGTGGCTACACCTTC. Protein product: CASSEYRGGYTF.

This chain links TRBV6-1 with TRBJ2-1; 11 nucleotides align to TRBD2. The CDR3 length is 15 residues. CDR1 and CDR2 (germline): MNHNS, SASEGT. The V and J ends lost 10 bases and 4 bases, in that order; junction bases with no gene match: 9. In DNA, the CDR3 is TGTGCCACCGACTTTACTAGCGGGGGTTACAATGAGCAGTTCTTC. This gives the protein CATDFTSGGYNEQFF.

The chain combines TRBV11-3 with TRBJ2-5, with 7 bases identical to TRBD2. Trimming at V came to 3 bases and at J to 2 bases, leaving 12 bases not matched to a gene. Germline V CDR1 and CDR2: SGHNT, YENEEA. This CDR3 comprises 17 residues. The CDR3 region is CASSFVRAWGGQETQYF. CDR3 coding DNA: TGTGCCAGCAGCTTTGTGAGAGCTTGGGGGGGTCAAGAGACCCAGTACTTC.

The chain couples TRBV30 to TRBJ1-1; the D gene is possibly TRBD1 (5 bases). CDR3 length: 14 residues. The V gene's germline CDR1 is GTSNPN and CDR2 SVGIG (reference sequence). CDR3 coding DNA: TGTGCTCTGGCCCGGGGGGGAACTGGCACTGAAGCTTTCTTT. Residues: CALARGGTGTEAFF.

V is TRBV7-8 and J is TRBJ1-1; 10 bases line up with TRBD1. The CDR3 loop spans 14 amino acids. Germline values: CDR1 SGHVS, CDR2 FQNEAQ. Trimming cost V 6 bases and J 5 bases; bases outside gene matches: 6. In nucleotides, the CDR3 is TGTGCCAGCAGGGGGACAGGGGCGGTAACTGAAGCTTTCTTT. The encoded protein is CASRGTGAVTEAFF.

The chain combines TRBV6-5 with TRBJ2-7, with D hard to call. CDR1 is MNHEY and CDR2 is SVGAGI in the germline V gene. Trimming left V 0 bases short and J 2 bases short, with 11 bases between. CDR3 length equals 15 residues. CDR3 coding DNA: TGTGCCAGCAGTTACTCCCCACAGTCTACCTACGAGCAGTACTTC. Encoded protein: CASSYSPQSTYEQYF.

This chain uses TRBV7-9 with TRBJ1-3, with TRBD1 as a possible D gene (5 bases). Germline-derived CDR1 and CDR2 are SEHNR and FQNEAQ (reference sequence). V lost 3 bases and J 2 bases, leaving 14 bases between the germline ends. This CDR3 spans 16 amino acids. CDR3 sequence (DNA): TGTGCCAGCAGCTTTCGCTCAGGGACTACTGGAAACACCATATATTTT. Protein product: CASSFRSGTTGNTIYF.

The V and J genes are TRBV6-1 and TRBJ1-1, with D possibly TRBD1 on 6 matching bases. Germline V lookup: CDR1 MNHNS, CDR2 SASEGT. With 7 bases removed from V and 5 bases from J, the gap between germline ends came to 11 bases. This CDR3 comprises 12 residues. The CDR3 sequence is CASTGQRTEAFF. As DNA, the CDR3 is TGTGCCAGCACCGGACAGAGGACTGAAGCTTTCTTT.

The chain combines TRBV6-1 with TRBJ2-7; possibly TRBD2 for D (6 bases). Trimming left V 4 bases short and J 3 bases short, with 13 bases between. The CDR3 is 14 amino acids. CDR1 MNHNS and CDR2 SASEGT come from the germline V gene. CDR3 in amino acids: CASSASSVRYEQYF. In DNA, the CDR3 is TGTGCCAGCAGTGCCTCTAGCGTTCGCTACGAGCAGTACTTC.

CDR3 DNA: TGTGCCTGGAGTGTACAGAGGCCCCCGGGAGGGGGCATCAATTCACCCCTCCACTTT. As protein: CAWSVQRPPGGGINSPLHF. This chain joins TRBV30 and TRBJ1-6; 7 positions match TRBD1. V lost 0 bases to trimming and J lost 7 bases; unmatched junction nucleotides: 18. Per germline, CDR1 GTSNPN and CDR2 SVGIG (reference sequence). The CDR3 consists of 19 residues.

The chain combines TRBV28 with TRBJ1-1, with D possibly matching TRBD1 (6 bases). CDR1 is MDHEN, CDR2 SYDVKM, per germline. With 5 bases removed from V and 3 bases from J, the gap between germline ends came to 13 bases. The CDR3 is made up of 14 amino acids. Here the CDR3 DNA reads TGTGCCAGCAGTCTACCACAGGGCTACACTGAAGCTTTCTTT. The encoded protein is CASSLPQGYTEAFF.

CDR3 in DNA: TGTGCCAGCAGCTTGGGTGGTCCTAGCGGTAGCTCCTACAATGAGCAGTTCTTC. This codes for CASSLGGPSGSSYNEQFF. This chain uses TRBV5-4 with TRBJ2-1, with TRBD2 identical over 7 bases. The CDR3 sequence is 18 residues long. CDR1 and CDR2 (germline): SGHNT, YYREEE (reference sequence). V lost 0 bases to trimming and J lost 0 bases; unmatched junction nucleotides: 9. Drawing the rest from reference TRBV5-4 and TRBJ2-1, the complete variable domain is ETGVTQSPTHLIKTRGQQVTLRCSSQSGHNTVSWYQQALGQGPQFIFQYYREEENGRGNFPPRFSGLQFPNYSSELNVNALELDDSALYLCASSLGGPSGSSYNEQFFGPGTRLTVL.

The CDR3 sequence: CASSSGGPSPLYGYTF. DNA of the CDR3: TGTGCCAGCAGCTCAGGAGGCCCTTCCCCTCTATATGGCTACACCTTC. The genes are TRBV7-9 and TRBJ1-2; D gene uncertain. The CDR3 totals 16 residues. Germline V gene lookup returns CDR1 SEHNR and CDR2 FQNEAQ (reference sequence). Trimming shortened V by 4 bases and J by 5 bases, and 20 bases separated the two germline ends.

CDR3 bases: TGCGCCAGCAGCTTGGCCGAACTAGCTACAGACGAGCAGTACTTC. Translating it yields CASSLAELATDEQYF. The genes are TRBV5-1 and TRBJ2-7, with a weak D call TRBD2 (6 bases). Germline loops: CDR1 SGHRS, CDR2 YFSETQ. V gave up 0 bases and J gave up 5 bases, with 15 bases separating them. This CDR3 has 15 residues.

This chain joins TRBV9 and TRBJ2-3; D possibly corresponds to TRBD1 (6 bases). Between the trimmed V and J ends, which lost 2 bases and 14 bases, there was a span of 12 bases. Germline V lookup: CDR1 SGDLS, CDR2 YYNGEE. This CDR3 has 11 residues. The CDR3 nucleotides are TGTGCCAGCAGCGTCGGGGACAAGACGTATTTT. Its translation is CASSVGDKTYF.

With regard to this clone: Other DNA sequences in this specimen translate into the identical CDR3. V usage is TRBV5-1 and J usage is TRBJ1-4; D might be TRBD1 (5 bases). The CDR3 length is 13 residues. Per the germline V gene, CDR1 is SGHRS and CDR2 is YFSETQ. V lost 4 bases and J lost 8, with 12 bases in between. The CDR3 bases are TGCGCCAGCAGCCTCGTGGGGGGGGAAAAACTGTTTTTT. Amino acids: CASSLVGGEKLFF. Full variable domain (rest looked up from reference TRBV5-1 and TRBJ1-4): KAGVTQTPRYLIKTRGQQVTLSCSPISGHRSVSWYQQTPGQGLQFLFEYFSETQRNKGNFPGRFSGRQFSNSRSEMNVSTLELGDSALYLCASSLVGGEKLFFGSGTQLSVL.

CDR3 nucleotide sequence: TGCGCCAGCAGCCAAGGGGGCTGGGAGGGCGAGCAGTACTTC. Translation gives CASSQGGWEGEQYF. The chain joins TRBV4-1 to TRBJ2-7, with TRBD2 matching over 7 bases. The CDR3 is 14 residues long. V trimming: 1 base; J trimming: 6 bases; junction bases outside the gene matches: 6. Germline V lookup: CDR1 MGHRA, CDR2 YSYEKL.

This clone was detected only a few times. The chain uses TRBV5-1 and TRBJ2-7; 8 positions match TRBD2. Germline V gene sequence: CDR1 SGHRS, CDR2 YFSETQ. Germline trimming cut 4 bases from V and 2 bases from J; bases unmatched to any gene: 5. This CDR3 has 14 residues. CDR3 nucleotides: TGCGCCAGCAGCCCGGGAGGGGCCACCTACGAGCAGTACTTC. This codes for CASSPGGATYEQYF.

The V call is TRBV9, the J call TRBJ2-1; D is undetermined. The germline CDR1 and CDR2 sequences are SGDLS and YYNGEE. The CDR3 is 14 amino acids. V lost 4 bases and J lost 5, with 13 bases in between. In nucleotides, the CDR3 is TGTGCCAGCAGCTCCGCACAGTTTAACAATGAGCAGTTCTTC. Translated: CASSSAQFNNEQFF.

Comments on this clone: Other DNA sequences of this sample code for an identical CDR3. The V and J genes are TRBV20-1 and TRBJ2-7; D uncertain. This CDR3 contains 11 residues. The germline V gene encodes CDR1 DFQATT and CDR2 SNEGSKA (reference sequence). V lost 2 bases and J lost 2, with 4 bases in between. The CDR3 here is CSARQTYEQYF. The CDR3 DNA sequence: TGCAGTGCTAGACAGACCTACGAGCAGTACTTC.

The CDR3 DNA follows: TGTGCCAGTAGTACCTATAGCGGGAGAGGCTCCTACAATGAGCAGTTCTTC. Translated, it gives CASSTYSGRGSYNEQFF. V usage is TRBV19 and J usage is TRBJ2-1, with 9 bases matching TRBD2. CDR1 is LNHDA, CDR2 SQIVND, per germline (reference sequence). The CDR3 has 17 residues. Losses at the gene ends were 4 bases for V and 0 bases for J; bases not matched to a gene: 7.

J is TRBJ2-5 and V is TRBV5-1, with 8 bases lining up with TRBD2. The ends lost 0 bases at V and 3 bases at J; junction bases unmatched: 13. The CDR3 sequence is 18 residues long. CDR1 is SGHRS, CDR2 YFSETQ, per germline. The CDR3 protein is CASSLGRAGGPGKETQYF. The CDR3, as DNA: TGCGCCAGCAGCTTGGGCAGGGCGGGAGGTCCGGGGAAAGAGACCCAGTACTTC.

This clone was counted only a few times. The chain has TRBV6-4 and TRBJ2-1; 10 positions match TRBD2. The CDR3 consists of 16 residues. V gave up 0 bases and J gave up 4 bases; unmatched junction bases: 3. CDR1 and CDR2 (germline): MRHNA, SNTAGT. The CDR3 sequence is CASSDSASGSYNEQFF. Written as DNA, the CDR3 is TGTGCCAGCAGTGACTCAGCTAGCGGGAGTTACAATGAGCAGTTCTTC.

This chain links TRBV2 with TRBJ1-2; no firm D call. Trimming removed 4 bases at V and 6 bases at J, with 15 bases between. Per germline, CDR1 SNHLY and CDR2 FYNNEI. CDR3 size: 14 residues. CDR3 protein: CASSVQVDYNGYTF. The CDR3 DNA reads as TGTGCCAGCAGTGTCCAGGTTGATTACAATGGCTACACCTTC.

The rearrangement links TRBV9 to TRBJ2-7, with no clear D. The CDR3 covers 14 residues. V dropped 2 bases and J dropped 3 bases, with 12 bases sitting between them. The germline CDR1 and CDR2 sequences are SGDLS and YYNGEE. The CDR3 coding sequence is TGTGCCAGCAGCGTTAGTGACACCTTCTACGAGCAGTACTTC. Translated, it gives CASSVSDTFYEQYF.

This chain links TRBV30 with TRBJ2-1; no clear D. Looked up from germline, CDR1 is GTSNPN and CDR2 is SVGIG (reference sequence). Trimming left V 1 base short and J 2 bases short, with 3 bases between. The CDR3 contains 12 residues. The CDR3: CAWSDTYNEQFF. In nucleotides, the CDR3 is TGTGCCTGGAGTGATACCTACAATGAGCAGTTCTTC.

The rearrangement links TRBV7-3 to TRBJ2-3, with a tentative D call TRBD2 (6 bases). Trimming removed 5 bases from V and 6 bases from J, with 6 bases in between. The CDR3 runs 11 residues. Germline V gene lookup returns CDR1 SGHTA and CDR2 FQGTGA. DNA of the CDR3: TGTGCCAGCAGCCGGGGGGATACGCAGTATTTT. Translation gives CASSRGDTQYF.

The chain couples TRBV2 to TRBJ2-7; 9 nucleotides agree with TRBD2. Germline V gene lookup returns CDR1 SNHLY and CDR2 FYNNEI. The CDR3 extends over 13 amino acids. V lost 4 bases and J lost 5; bases outside the gene matches: 3. The CDR3 sequence: CASSGGRGHEQYF. In nucleotides, the CDR3 is TGTGCCAGCAGTGGCGGGAGGGGCCACGAGCAGTACTTC.

In nucleotides, the CDR3 is TGTGCCATCAGTGAGAGGGGTAGCGGGGAGCTGTTTTTT. Protein product: CAISERGSGELFF. The chain links TRBV10-3 to TRBJ2-2, with D tentatively TRBD1 (5 bases). Trimming stripped 2 bases from V and 7 bases from J, with 8 bases between. Germline V gene sequence: CDR1 ENHRY, CDR2 SYGVKD. The CDR3 consists of 13 residues.